The 15 T cell receptor beta chains below were found in one sample sequenced in a study of OX40 agonist ivuxolimab in advanced cancers. The method was immunoSEQ multiplex PCR; TCRdb's version includes in-frame clones alone and lacks a portion of them. Among tens of thousands of clones listed, roughly 80% were seen once. The sequencing used CD4+ or CD8+ T cells sorted from blood, collected in a trial of the OX40 agonist ivuxolimab. The source is an adult with an advanced solid tumor such as melanoma, head and neck, liver or kidney cancer.

The V and J genes are TRBV11-2 and TRBJ2-3; 10 bases fit TRBD2. The V gene end was trimmed by 2 bases and the J gene end by 1 base; junction bases not matched to a gene: 0. This CDR3 has 15 amino acids. Looked up from germline, CDR1 is SGHAT and CDR2 is FQNNGV. CDR3 DNA sequence: TGTGCCAGCAGCTTACTAGCGGGGGGCACAGATACGCAGTATTTT. This encodes CASSLLAGGTDTQYF.

The chain has TRBV7-9 and TRBJ2-7; 7 bases map to TRBD1. V trimming: 0 bases; J trimming: 6 bases; junction bases outside the gene matches: 5. The CDR3 totals 14 residues. The germline CDR1 and CDR2 sequences are SEHNR and FQNEAQ (reference sequence). In DNA, the CDR3 is TGTGCCAGCAGCTTAGCCCTGACAGGGACCGAGCAGTACTTC. Translated: CASSLALTGTEQYF.

This chain uses TRBV5-1 with TRBJ2-1; D tentatively fits TRBD1 or TRBD2 (6 bases each). The CDR3 consists of 15 residues. With 2 bases removed from V and 4 bases from J, the gap between germline ends came to 13 bases. Germline V gene lookup returns CDR1 SGHRS and CDR2 YFSETQ. This chain's CDR3 is CASSLSRGRYNEQFF. The CDR3 DNA sequence: TGCGCCAGCAGCTTAAGTCGGGGGCGATACAATGAGCAGTTCTTC.

The chain recombines TRBV5-8 with TRBJ2-1, with 7 positions matching TRBD1. The trim removed 4 bases at V and 7 bases at J, leaving 14 bases unmatched. CDR1 and CDR2 (germline): SGHTS, YDEGEE. This CDR3 is built from 16 residues. The CDR3 nucleotides read TGTGCCAGCAGCAGCCTGGCTTGGGGCAGGGGGAATGAGCAGTTCTTC. Translated, it gives CASSSLAWGRGNEQFF.

CDR3 sequence: CARSLRRNIQYF. CDR3 bases: TGTGCCAGAAGCTTACGGAGGAACATTCAGTACTTC. The chain recombines TRBV7-5 with TRBJ2-4; the DNA was not used to check the table's D call, TRBD2. TRBV7-5 is termed a pseudogene. This CDR3 spans 12 amino acids.

This clone was seen only a few times. V usage is TRBV11-2 and J usage is TRBJ1-2; D might be TRBD1 (6 bases). Trimming removed 4 bases at V and 5 bases at J, with 20 bases between. Per germline, CDR1 SGHAT and CDR2 FQNNGV. The CDR3 covers 16 residues. The CDR3 is CASSSETGHQGYGYTF. The CDR3 DNA sequence: TGTGCCAGCAGCTCAGAGACAGGACACCAAGGGTATGGCTACACCTTC.

This chain links TRBV7-8 with TRBJ2-2; 12 bases are a match to TRBD2. CDR1 and CDR2 from the germline V gene are SGHVS and FQNEAQ. The CDR3 is made up of 17 amino acids. J gave up 6 bases and V 2 bases, and 7 bases lay outside the gene matches. The CDR3 is CASSLSSSGRAPGELFF. The CDR3 nucleotides are TGTGCCAGCAGCTTAAGCTCTAGCGGGAGGGCCCCCGGGGAGCTGTTTTTT.

The J gene is TRBJ1-3, the V gene TRBV5-1; a weak D match, TRBD1 (5 bases). V shed 7 bases and J shed 9 bases, with 20 bases lying between them. This CDR3 has 14 amino acids. Germline loops: CDR1 SGHRS, CDR2 YFSETQ. For the CDR3, the DNA is TGCGCCAGCGGGGGAGGACAAGCAGACGGCACCATATATTTT. This codes for CASGGGQADGTIYF.

The chain carries TRBV7-6 and TRBJ1-3, with D possibly matching TRBD1 (5 bases). V was cut by 5 bases and J by 0 bases, with 11 bases left in between. Germline V lookup: CDR1 SGHVS, CDR2 FNYEAQ. The CDR3 spans 15 residues. For the CDR3, the DNA is TGTGCCAGCAGCCCTGGTAGGGGCTCTGGAAACACCATATATTTT. Translating gives CASSPGRGSGNTIYF. Using reference TRBV7-6 and TRBJ1-3 for the parts outside the CDR3, the full variable domain is GAGVSQSPRYKVTKRGQDVALRCDPISGHVSLYWYRQALGQGPEFLTYFNYEAQQDKSGLPNDRFSAERPEGSISTLTIQRTEQRDSAMYRCASSPGRGSGNTIYFGEGSWLTVV.

The chain has TRBV10-3 and TRBJ2-2; TRBD1 matches 7 bases. There are 15 residues in the CDR3. CDR1 is ENHRY and CDR2 is SYGVKD in the germline V gene. The junction had 5 bases not matched to a gene; V was cut back by 4 bases and J by 3 bases. DNA of the CDR3: TGTGCCATCAGTGGAGACAGGGTGGACACCGGGGAGCTGTTTTTT. This gives the protein CAISGDRVDTGELFF.

The V call is TRBV5-4, the J call TRBJ1-1; D is ambiguous. The CDR3 spans 15 residues. Germline CDR1 is SGHNT and CDR2 is YYREEE (reference sequence). Trimming left V 4 bases short and J 5 bases short, with 18 bases between. In DNA form, the CDR3 reads TGTGCCAGCAGCCCCATTCAGGCCGGGAGTACTGAAGCTTTCTTT. This gives the protein CASSPIQAGSTEAFF.

J is TRBJ1-1 and V is TRBV6-1, with no clear D. The CDR3 runs 12 residues. V lost 2 bases and J 7 bases, leaving 8 bases between the germline ends. CDR1 is MNHNS, CDR2 SASEGT, per germline. The CDR3 protein is CASSESWLEAFF. CDR3 nucleotides: TGTGCCAGCAGTGAAAGTTGGCTTGAAGCTTTCTTT.

The chain employs TRBV7-6 and TRBJ1-4; D gene unclear. Germline V lookup: CDR1 SGHVS, CDR2 FNYEAQ. V was pared by 1 base and J by 7 bases, with 4 bases between. The CDR3 covers 12 residues. CDR3 in DNA: TGTGCCAGCAGCTTAGGCGGTGAAAAACTGTTTTTT. Protein product: CASSLGGEKLFF.

J is TRBJ2-5 and V is TRBV11-3, with a possible D match to TRBD2 (6 bases). The CDR3 runs to 16 residues. With 2 bases removed from V and 4 bases from J, the gap between germline ends came to 17 bases. Germline CDR1 is SGHNT and CDR2 is YENEEA. The CDR3 reads CASSLSSGHGVETQYF. DNA for the CDR3: TGTGCCAGCAGCTTAAGCAGCGGGCATGGGGTAGAGACCCAGTACTTC. Together with reference TRBV11-3 and TRBJ2-5, the CDR3 gives the full variable domain: EAGVVQSPRYKIIEKKQPVAFWCNPISGHNTLYWYLQNLGQGPELLIRYENEEAVDDSQLPKDRFSAERLKGVDSTLKIQPAELGDSAVYLCASSLSSGHGVETQYFGPGTRLLVL.

The V and J genes are TRBV18 and TRBJ2-3, with D perhaps TRBD2 (6 bases). In germline, CDR1 is KGHSH, CDR2 LQKENI. The ends were cut back, 3 bases at V and 3 bases at J, with 13 bases in the middle. The CDR3 is 15 amino acids. CDR3: CASSPTAGGTDTQYF. CDR3 DNA: TGTGCCAGCTCACCCACAGCCGGGGGAACAGATACGCAGTATTTT.